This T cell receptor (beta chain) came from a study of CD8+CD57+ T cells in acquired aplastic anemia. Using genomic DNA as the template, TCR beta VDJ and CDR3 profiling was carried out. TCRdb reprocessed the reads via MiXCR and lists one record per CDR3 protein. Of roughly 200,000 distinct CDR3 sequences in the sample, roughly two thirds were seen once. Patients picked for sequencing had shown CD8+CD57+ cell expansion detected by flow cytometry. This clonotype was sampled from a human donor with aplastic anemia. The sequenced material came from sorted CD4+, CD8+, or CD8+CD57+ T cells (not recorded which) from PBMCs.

The CDR3 sequence: CASSLEVQGAGGYTF. The DNA of the CDR3 is TGTGCCAGCAGCTTAGAAGTACAGGGGGCTGGGGGCTACACCTTC. The chain combines TRBV7-2 with TRBJ1-2, with 9 bases identical to TRBD1. The J segment lost 8 bases and the V segment lost 1 base, leaving 8 bases of the junction unmatched. This CDR3 is built from 15 residues. Germline assignment: CDR1 SGHTA and CDR2 FQGNSA.